Sequencing of this T cell receptor beta chain was carried out in a study of a mutant IDH1 vaccine in newly diagnosed glioma. Study-wide background: Vaccination began 4-6 weeks post radiotherapy alone, or with temozolomide cycles. Before enrollment, the patients had been treated with radiotherapy alone, temozolomide alone, or both together. Most of them had received both.

Some clones are missing from TCRdb's copy, which holds only in-frame ones; the method was immunoSEQ multiplex PCR. This sample has roughly 56,000 clones, with 70% to 85% found just once. Time point: week 47, end of study. Doses consisted of 300 ug of mutant IDH1 20-mer peptide each, paired with topical imiquimod. Only a few counts were recorded for this clone. The antigen remains unidentified. Study-level results: Top-clonotype changes in peripheral T cells seemed unrelated to pseudoprogression.

The receptor's source is a man aged 45 to 65 with glioma. The sequencing here drew on PBMCs, taken from a glioma patient whose treatment included an IDH1 peptide vaccine.

CDR3 amino acids: CASSPQGTNNQPQHF. CDR3 nucleotide sequence: TGTGCCAGCAGCCCACAGGGAACGAACAATCAGCCCCAGCATTTT. The chain links TRBV7-9 to TRBJ1-5; tentatively, D is TRBD1 (6 bases). Germline-derived CDR1 and CDR2 are SEHNR and FQNEAQ (reference sequence). The V end lost 5 bases, the J end lost 3 bases, and 14 bases lay between the germline ends. The CDR3 loop spans 15 amino acids.